The T cell receptor (beta chain) described here comes from a study of glioma-infiltrating T cells after dendritic cell vaccination. Whole-study results and caveats: Higher pretreatment TIL content predicted longer progression-free time and survival.

Specified time point: after dendritic cell vaccination, including at tumor progression/relapse. PBMC were collected before vaccination, two weeks after the third vaccination, and at progression. As regards this clone: Its cognate antigen is unknown.

Per the germline V gene, CDR1 is MNHNS and CDR2 is SASEGT. The V gene end was trimmed by 5 bases and the J gene end by 5 bases; junction bases not matched to a gene: 5. The CDR3 is 14 amino acids. The PCR used 60 V beta and 13 J beta primers. This table comes from immunoSEQ multiplex PCR, and its TCRdb copy is limited to in-frame clones, with some not included. Counted here are just under 100,000 clones, 80% occurring once; the ten biggest clones make up 5.4%. The sequences come from blood, collected after dendritic cell vaccination. The source of this sequence is a human donor with glioblastoma. J is TRBJ2-5 and V is TRBV6-1; 10 positions agree with TRBD2. CDR3 sequence (DNA): TGTGCCAGCAGTAGCGGGGGGGTGGGGGAGACCCAGTACTTC. Its translation is CASSSGGVGETQYF.